One T cell receptor beta chain is described in this entry. Its specificity is not known. These data originate in a study of post-analysis software for immune sequencing data. Study details: Relapsing-remitting, secondary progressive and progressive-relapsing multiple sclerosis were all included among the disease courses. Findings and limits, study-wide: Those with multiple sclerosis, the patient group, showed significantly lower normalized Chao1 diversity than controls. Elevated frequency relative to controls characterized four or five TRBV segments in patients, TRBV5-6, TRBV5-1 and TRBV20-1 among them.

The library was made from cDNA and included unique molecular identifiers. One entry per CDR3 protein, called by TCRdb with MiXCR from the PCR reads. The table records 750,000 to 900,000 distinct CDR3 sequences, roughly 46% of them present only once. V was trimmed by 3 bases and J by 4 bases, leaving 9 bases between them. There are 13 residues in the CDR3. Germline values: CDR1 MNHEY, CDR2 SVGAGI. The clonotype originates from a girl between 5 and 17 years old with multiple sclerosis. The V call is TRBV6-5, the J call TRBJ1-1, with TRBD1 as a possible D gene (5 bases). The specimen was blood. CDR3 amino acids: CASSYQGGTEAFF. Written as DNA, the CDR3 is TGTGCCAGCAGTTATCAGGGCGGCACTGAAGCTTTCTTT.